The clone carrying this T cell receptor beta chain appeared once. This record comes from a study of blood T cell repertoires in COVID-19. The CDR3 is 13 residues long. V was trimmed by 5 bases and J by 5 bases, leaving 10 bases between them. From germline, CDR1 is MDHEN and CDR2 SYDVKM. Generated by immunoSEQ multiplex PCR, the TCRdb table keeps only in-frame clones and is missing some. The data contain roughly 97,000 clones, about 89% of them seen just once; the ten biggest clones take up 15% to 20%. This clonotype was obtained from a human donor in a cohort sampled during active COVID-19. The chain links TRBV28 to TRBJ2-1; maybe TRBD1 (5 bases). Sequenced material: peripheral blood. The CDR3 spells CASSGGAHNEQFF. CDR3 sequence (DNA): TGTGCCAGCAGTGGTGGGGCACACAATGAGCAGTTCTTC.